This T cell receptor beta chain comes out of a study of blood T cell repertoires in COVID-19. Across the whole study: Acute and convalescent COVID-19 samples came from the United States, Italy and Spain. In each case, the material was cDNA or gDNA derived from T cells, B-cell-depleted T cells, or PBMCs.

Unmatched junction bases numbered 5, after V lost 4 bases and J lost 4 bases. Germline V lookup: CDR1 MGHRA, CDR2 YSYEKL. This CDR3 is built from 14 residues. Original data processing: Estimation of nucleated cell counts relied on the amplification of reference gene primers. Here immunoSEQ multiplex PCR was the method, and the copy in TCRdb shows in-frame clones only, minus some. D and trimming were read from the DNA, whereas the V and J calls and clone size are those reported in that table. This sample yields tens of thousands of clones, of which around 81% are seen a single time; approximately 44% belongs to the top ten.

Material: peripheral blood. This TCR was recovered from a man older than 75 with acute or convalescent COVID-19. V is TRBV4-1 and J is TRBJ1-1, with TRBD1 matching 8 bases. This CDR3 reads CASSPTGVLTEAFF. In DNA, the CDR3 is TGCGCCAGCAGCCCGACAGGGGTTCTCACTGAAGCTTTCTTT.